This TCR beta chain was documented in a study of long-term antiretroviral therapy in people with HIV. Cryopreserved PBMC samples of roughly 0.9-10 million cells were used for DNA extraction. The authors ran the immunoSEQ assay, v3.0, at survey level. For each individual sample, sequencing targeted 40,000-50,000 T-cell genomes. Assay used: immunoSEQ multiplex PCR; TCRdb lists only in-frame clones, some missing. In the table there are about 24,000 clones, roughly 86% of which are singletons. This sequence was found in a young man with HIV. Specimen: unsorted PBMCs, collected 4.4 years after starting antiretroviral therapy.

The CDR3 DNA follows: TGTGCCAGCAGTTTAGGGGCAGGGCTGAGGGACCAAGAGACCCAGTACTTC. Encoded protein: CASSLGAGLRDQETQYF. The chain uses TRBV28 and TRBJ2-5; D may be TRBD1 or TRBD2 (5 bases each). CDR3 length: 17 residues. Germline V gene data show CDR1 as MDHEN and CDR2 as SYDVKM. V dropped 2 bases and J dropped 0 bases, with 16 bases sitting between them.